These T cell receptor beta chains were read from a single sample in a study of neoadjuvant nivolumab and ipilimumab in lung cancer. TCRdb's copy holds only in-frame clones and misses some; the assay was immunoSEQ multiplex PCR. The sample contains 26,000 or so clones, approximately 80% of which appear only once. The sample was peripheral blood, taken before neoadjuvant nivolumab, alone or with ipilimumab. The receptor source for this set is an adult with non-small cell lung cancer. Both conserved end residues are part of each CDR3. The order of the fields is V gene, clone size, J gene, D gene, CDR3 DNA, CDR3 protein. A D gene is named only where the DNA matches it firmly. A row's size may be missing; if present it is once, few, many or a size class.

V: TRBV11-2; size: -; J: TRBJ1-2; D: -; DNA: TGTGCCAGCAGCTTAGGGAGGGGCGGCTATGGCTACACCTTC; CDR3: CASSLGRGGYGYTF
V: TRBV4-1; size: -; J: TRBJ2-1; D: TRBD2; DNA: TGCGCCAGCAGCCAACTCCGCCTCTTAGCGGGGGCGTACAATGAGCAGTTCTTC; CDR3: CASSQLRLLAGAYNEQFF
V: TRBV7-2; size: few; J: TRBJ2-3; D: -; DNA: TGTGCCAGCAGCTCCCTTCAGGGGTCAGATACGCAGTATTTT; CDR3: CASSSLQGSDTQYF
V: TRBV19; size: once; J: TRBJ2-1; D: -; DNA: TGTGCCAGTAGTATAGGTTTTTTTAACAATGAGCAGTTCTTC; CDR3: CASSIGFFNNEQFF
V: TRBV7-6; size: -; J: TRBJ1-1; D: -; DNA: TGTGCCAGCAGTGAGACAGAGCTGAACACTGAAGCTTTCTTT; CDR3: CASSETELNTEAFF
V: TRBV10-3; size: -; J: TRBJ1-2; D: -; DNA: TGTGCCATCAGTGAGGTAGCTAACTATGGCTACACCTTC; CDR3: CAISEVANYGYTF
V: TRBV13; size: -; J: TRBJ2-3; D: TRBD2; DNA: TGTGCCAGCAGCTCCACTACTAGCGGAGGACTCACAGATACGCAGTATTTT; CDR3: CASSSTTSGGLTDTQYF
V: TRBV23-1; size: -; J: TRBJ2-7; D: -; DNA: TGCGCCAGCAGCCCACGAGGGGTGAGCTCCTACGAGCAGTACTTC; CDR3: CASSPRGVSSYEQYF
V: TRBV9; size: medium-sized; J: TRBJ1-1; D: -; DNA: TGTGCCAGCAGCGTAGTTGGAAAGAACACTGAAGCTTTCTTT; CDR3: CASSVVGKNTEAFF
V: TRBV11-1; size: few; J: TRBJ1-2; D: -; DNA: TGTGCCAGCAGCTACGCCGGGGGCGGTAACTATGGCTACACCTTC; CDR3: CASSYAGGGNYGYTF
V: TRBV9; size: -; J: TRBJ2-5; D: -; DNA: TGTGCCAGCAGCGCCGGGGTTGGGGGTGTCGGGGAGACCCAGTACTTC; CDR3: CASSAGVGGVGETQYF
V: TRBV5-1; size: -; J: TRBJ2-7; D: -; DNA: TGCGCCAGCAGCTTGGAGGCAGGAAGCTCCTACGAGCAGTACTTC; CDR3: CASSLEAGSSYEQYF
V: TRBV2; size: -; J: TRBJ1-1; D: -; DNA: TGTGCCAGCACTCAGAGGAGGCTAAACACTGAAGCTTTCTTT; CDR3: CASTQRRLNTEAFF